This TCR beta chain was obtained from a study of graft-versus-host responses after intestinal transplantation. Germline loops: CDR1 MNHEY, CDR2 SMNVEV (reference sequence). V shed 6 bases and J shed 3 bases, with 12 bases lying between them. There are 13 residues in the CDR3. In the case of this clone: Its matching antigen is unknown.

Study-wide results and limits: Allografts from individuals with graft-donor T cell macrochimerism displayed high graft-versus-host to host-versus-graft clonal ratios.

The protocol was immunoSEQ multiplex PCR, while the TCRdb copy is restricted to in-frame clones and leaves out a portion. The data show about 93,000 clones, over 85% seen once. Sample: unstimulated CD8+ T cells sorted from spleen or lymph node cells, taken before intestinal transplant. The receptor's source is a human donor who received an intestinal transplant. The chain links TRBV27 to TRBJ2-7, with D maybe TRBD1 (6 bases). CDR3 coding DNA: TGTGCCAGCAGCCCCGGACAGAACTACGAGCAGTACTTC. Its protein product is CASSPGQNYEQYF.